These T cell receptor delta chains were read from a single sample in a study of gamma-delta T cells after stem cell transplantation. TCRdb re-analyzed the RT-PCR reads via CATT. The table includes 1,500 to 2,000 delta-chain clones, just under 50% detected once. Specimen: gamma-delta T cells. Every receptor here comes from a human donor. It is not recorded whose cells these are; they may come from a transplant donor. The CDR3 runs from the conserved cysteine through the conserved F or W. D genes are given only for firm matches. The size entry is marked missing in some rows and otherwise reads once, few, many or a size class.

TRDJ1 TRDV2 . few CACDVIISGISQTDKLIF TGTGCCTGTGACGTAATAATATCGGGAATTTCTCAGACCGATAAACTCATCTTT
TRDJ1 TRDV2 TRDD3 . CACDAVPGILTYTDKLIF TGTGCCTGTGACGCCGTGCCGGGGATACTAACCTACACCGATAAACTCATCTTT
TRDJ1 TRDV2 TRDD3 . CACDTVSGPTVGDPEYTDKLIF TGTGCCTGTGACACCGTCTCAGGCCCTACGGTGGGGGACCCAGAGTACACCGATAAACTCATCTTT
TRDJ1 TRDV2 . few CACDTLLGAEYTDKLIF TGTGCCTGTGACACCCTGTTGGGTGCTGAGTACACCGATAAACTCATCTTT
TRDJ1 TRDV2 . . CACDTLGDQSDTDKLIF TGTGCCTGTGACACCCTTGGGGACCAGTCAGACACCGATAAACTCATCTTT
TRDJ1 TRDV2 TRDD3 hyperexpanded CACDPLLGDTLPKDKLIF TGTGCCTGTGACCCTTTACTGGGGGATACGCTTCCGAAAGATAAACTCATCTTT
TRDJ1 TRDV2 TRDD3 . CACDTILGADKLIF TGTGCCTGTGACACGATACTGGGGGCCGATAAACTCATCTTT
TRDJ1 TRDV1 TRDD3 . CALGAGLPKLGDTGYTDKLIF TGTGCTCTTGGGGCCGGCCTTCCTAAACTGGGGGATACGGGGTACACCGATAAACTCATCTTT
TRDJ1 TRDV2 . . CACDALKTDKLIF TGTGCCTGTGACGCCTTAAAGACCGATAAACTCATCTTT
TRDJ2 TRDV2 . . CACDTVSEMTAQPFF TGTGCCTGTGACACGGTATCGGAGATGACAGCACAACCCTTCTTT
TRDJ1 TRDV2 TRDD3 few CACDTLLLGDKGADKLIF TGTGCCTGTGACACCCTCCTACTGGGGGATAAGGGGGCCGATAAACTCATCTTT
TRDJ1 TRDV2 TRDD3 few CACDTLGDTNDKLIF TGTGCCTGTGACACCCTGGGGGATACAAACGATAAACTCATCTTT
TRDJ1 TRDV2 TRDD3 . CACDIVGDRDTDKLIF TGTGCCTGTGACATCGTGGGGGATAGGGACACAGATAAACTCATCTTT
TRDJ1 TRDV2 . . CACDTLGGSYTDKLIF TGTGCCTGTGACACATTGGGGGGCTCGTACACCGATAAACTCATCTTT
TRDJ1 TRDV2 TRDD2 . CACDTLNFLRVGDPYTDKLIF TGTGCCTGTGACACCTTGAACTTCCTACGTGTCGGGGACCCGTACACCGATAAACTCATCTTT
TRDJ1 TRDV2 TRDD3 . CASDTLSIPRHWGNTTYTDKLIF TGTGCCAGTGACACCTTGTCAATACCGCGGCACTGGGGGAATACGACATACACCGATAAACTCATCTTT
TRDJ1 TRDV2 TRDD3 . CACDPLGDVSTDKLIF TGTGCCTGTGATCCATTGGGGGATGTAAGTACCGATAAACTCATCTTT
TRDJ3 TRDV2 TRDD3 . CACDSVLGDTERAWDTRQMFF TGTGCCTGTGACTCTGTACTGGGGGATACGGAGAGGGCCTGGGACACCCGACAGATGTTTTTC
TRDJ1 TRDV2 TRDD3 large CACDTVSGTGGAYTDKLIF TGTGCCTGTGACACTGTGAGCGGTACTGGGGGAGCGTACACCGATAAACTCATCTTT
TRDJ1 TRDV2 TRDD3 large CACDYTGGSAEKLIF TGTGCCTGTGACTATACTGGGGGATCAGCAGAAAAACTCATCTTT
TRDJ2 TRDV2 . . CACDTITNKGTGGSLTAQLFF TGTGCCTGTGACACGATAACTAATAAGGGTACCGGGGGAAGCTTGACAGCACAACTCTTCTTT
TRDJ3 TRDV2 . . CACDTVLGPSSSWDTRQMFF TGTGCCTGTGACACCGTACTGGGACCCTCAAGCTCCTGGGACACCCGACAGATGTTTTTC
TRDJ1 TRDV2 TRDD3 . CACDTVWGMPLYTDKLIF TGTGCCTGTGACACCGTCTGGGGGATGCCCCTCTACACCGATAAACTCATCTTT
TRDJ1 TRDV2 TRDD3 . CACDTITTGAPGTDKLIF TGTGCCTGTGACACAATTACTACTGGGGCTCCGGGCACCGATAAACTCATCTTT
TRDJ2 TRDV2 TRDD3 . CACDTMGDSSPQLFF TGTGCCTGTGACACGATGGGGGATTCTTCCCCACAACTCTTCTTT
TRDJ1 TRDV2 TRDD3 few CACDTVLGVPRDTDKLIF TGTGCCTGTGACACTGTACTGGGGGTACCCAGGGACACCGATAAACTCATCTTT
TRDJ3 TRDV2 . . CACDTAGRSSWDTRQMFF TGTGCCTGTGACACCGCGGGCCGAAGCTCCTGGGACACCCGACAGATGTTTTTC
TRDJ1 TRDV2 TRDD3 . CACDLLVLGDTQHTDKLIF TGTGCCTGTGACCTTCTCGTACTGGGGGACACGCAACACACCGATAAACTCATCTTT
TRDJ1 TRDV2 TRDD3 few CACDRLGGNYTDKLIF TGTGCCTGTGACAGGCTGGGGGGAAATTACACCGATAAACTCATCTTT
TRDJ1 TRDV2 TRDD3 . CACDSLGDTNTDKLIF TGTGCCTGTGACTCACTGGGGGATACCAACACCGATAAACTCATCTTT
TRDJ1 TRDV2 TRDD3 . CACDTLGDTSPDKLIF TGTGCCTGTGACACCCTGGGGGATACGTCCCCCGATAAACTCATCTTT
TRDJ1 TRDV2 TRDD3 . CACDALGYADKLIF TGCGCCTGTGACGCCCTGGGATACGCGGATAAGCTCATCTTT
TRDJ1 TRDV2 . . CACDTLLLGDPYTDKLIF TGTGCCTGTGACACCCTTTTACTTGGGGATCCGTATACCGATAAACTCATCTTT
TRDJ1 TRDV2 TRDD3 . CACDPLKPTNRTGGYAGTDKLIF TGTGCCTGTGACCCGTTAAAACCTACCAACCGTACTGGGGGATACGCTGGCACTGATAAACTCATCTTT
TRDJ1 TRDV2 TRDD3 few CACDTLLGDTSDKLIF TGTGCCTGTGACACCCTACTGGGGGATACGTCCGATAAACTCATCTTT
TRDJ1 TRDV2 . large CACDTVADRHDKLIF TGTGCCTGTGACACGGTGGCGGATAGACACGACAAACTCATCTTT
TRDJ1 TRDV2 TRDD3 . CACDNVGPSYNGGYANTDKLIF TGTGCCTGTGATAACGTAGGGCCTAGTTATAATGGGGGATACGCAAACACCGATAAACTCATCTTT
TRDJ1 TRDV2 TRDD3 . CACDTLLGDTVYTDKLIF TGTGCCTGTGACACTCTACTGGGGGACACGGTGTACACCGATAAACTCATCTTT
TRDJ3 TRDV2 TRDD3 . CACDITGGFRSWDTRQMFF TGTGCCTGTGACATTACTGGGGGATTTCGCTCTTGGGACACCCGACAGATGTTTTTC
TRDJ1 TRDV2 TRDD3 . CACDTVGTGGANKLIF TGTGCCTGTGACACCGTGGGGACTGGGGGAGCCAATAAACTCATCTTT
TRDJ1 TRDV2 TRDD3 . CACDTLGDEGDTDKLIF TGTGCCTGTGACACTCTGGGGGATGAGGGAGACACCGATAAACTCATCTTT